This section outlines one T cell receptor beta chain sequence together with its context. Antigen unknown. Measured with immunoSEQ multiplex PCR; TCRdb has only the in-frame clones, and not every one. The table shows about 2 million clones, with about 95% occurring only once. These data belong to a study of shared clonotypes between healthy human individuals. Broader study findings: Exclusively blood specimens were collected; tissue repertoires likely differ. Estimated richness was generally greater in naive than memory subsets.

Positively selected for CCR7, the CD45RO-negative cells used as naive CD8 cells excluded terminally differentiated effector memory CD45RA+ cells. Healthy HIV-negative adults without recent acute infections or vaccinations served as donors. Sequencing input: naive CD8+ T cells sorted from blood. This clonotype was obtained from a man between 18 and 35 years old in good health.

The CDR3 loop reads CASTFGAGTEAFF. In DNA form, the CDR3 reads TGTGCCAGCACTTTCGGGGCAGGCACTGAAGCTTTCTTT. V usage is TRBV28 and J usage is TRBJ1-1; perhaps TRBD1 as D (5 bases). The V gene lost 7 bases and the J gene lost 4 bases, with 13 bases spanning the gap. In germline, CDR1 is MDHEN, CDR2 SYDVKM. This CDR3 has 13 amino acids.